The following is a T cell receptor (beta chain) sequence with its context. Its antigen is currently unknown. A multiplex PCR was run with 60 Vbeta primers and 13 Jbeta primers. Clones were read by immunoSEQ multiplex PCR, and TCRdb kept only the in-frame ones, dropping some. Seen here are 87,000 or so clones, 75% to 85% observed once, and the top ten hold 4.9%. The data were obtained in a study of cytomegalovirus exposure and HLA in healthy donors. Points from the study as a whole: Relative to the approximately 680-donor mean, N-insertions were reportedly fewer in an Asian-associated ancestry cluster in a later analysis. Donors were assumed by presence/absence analyses to have roughly uniform sequencing depth. A later analysis found common viral pathogens apparently linked to several of the most significant clusters.

This CDR3 is 13 amino acids long. Germline-derived CDR1 and CDR2 are WSHSY and SAAADI. V was cut by 6 bases and J by 5 bases, with 11 bases left in between. This rearrangement joins TRBV10-2 to TRBJ1-5; D gene unclear. The TCR comes from a woman in her thirties or forties in good health and CMV-seronegative. The material sequenced was PBMCs. The CDR3 reads CASSEQRYQPQHF. The CDR3 DNA reads TGCGCCAGCAGCGAGCAGCGTTATCAGCCCCAGCATTTT.